The clone carrying this T cell receptor beta chain is classed as medium-sized (0.01 to 0.1%). Its target is not known. The data belong to a study of CD8 T cells in ankylosing spondylitis. Study findings and constraints: Among TCR beta sequences, a motif of eight highly homologous variants appeared characteristic of ankylosing spondylitis blood. Matched synovial fluid from ankylosing spondylitis patients was reported to be enriched for disease-linked clones.

Quantitative 5'-RACE with molecular barcodes was used to make the TCR beta libraries. From the 5' RACE reads, TCRdb called clonotypes with MiXCR, one entry per CDR3 protein. The sample has 6,500 or so distinct CDR3 sequences, approximately 3% seen once. The CDR3 is 13 residues long. Germline V gene data show CDR1 as SGDLS and CDR2 as YYNGEE. Trimming took off 7 bases at V and 4 bases at J, with 15 bases between the two ends. The receptor's source is a female donor with ankylosing spondylitis or in good health (not recorded which). The sample taken for sequencing was blood, either unsorted or a sorted T cell fraction (not recorded which). This chain links TRBV9 with TRBJ2-7; D might be TRBD2 (6 bases). CDR3 sequence: CASGGDSSYEQYF. DNA of the CDR3: TGTGCCAGCGGAGGGGACTCGTCATACGAGCAGTACTTC.